This T cell receptor (beta chain) was captured by sequencing in a study of blood T cell repertoires in COVID-19. TCRdb keeps only in-frame clones here, not all; method: immunoSEQ multiplex PCR. This sample has around 280,000 clones, with around nine tenths found just once. CDR3 length equals 23 residues. The ends lost 0 bases at V and 4 bases at J; junction bases unmatched: 27. Germline V gives CDR1 MRHNA, CDR2 SNTAGT. This TCR came from a man between 65 and 79 years old with acute or convalescent COVID-19. Specimen: peripheral blood. The V and J genes are TRBV6-4 and TRBJ2-1; TRBD2 matches at 7 bases. In DNA, the CDR3 is TGTGCCAGCAGTGACTCGACGGTCTTCTCGAGACTAGCCCTCAAGGGGAGGTACAATGAGCAGTTCTTC. Amino acids: CASSDSTVFSRLALKGRYNEQFF.